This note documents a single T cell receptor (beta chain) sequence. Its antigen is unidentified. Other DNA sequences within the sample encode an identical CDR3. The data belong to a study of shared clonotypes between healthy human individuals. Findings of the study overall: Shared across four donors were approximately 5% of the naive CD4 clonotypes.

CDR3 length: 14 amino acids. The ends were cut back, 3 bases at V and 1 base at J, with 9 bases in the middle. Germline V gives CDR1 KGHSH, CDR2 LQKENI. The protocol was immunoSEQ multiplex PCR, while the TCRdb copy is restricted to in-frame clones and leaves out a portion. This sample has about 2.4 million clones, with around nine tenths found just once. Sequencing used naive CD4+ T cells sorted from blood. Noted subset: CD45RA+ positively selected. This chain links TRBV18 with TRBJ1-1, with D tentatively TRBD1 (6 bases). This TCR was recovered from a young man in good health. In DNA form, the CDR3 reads TGTGCCAGCTCACCTTTAGGGGGGAACACTGAAGCTTTCTTT. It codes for CASSPLGGNTEAFF.